This entry is about one T cell receptor beta chain. Its specificity is unknown. TCRdb processed the RT-PCR reads anew with MiXCR; each CDR3 protein has one entry. This sample has 630,000 or so distinct CDR3 sequences, with about a sixth found just once. This specimen comes from a study of response to subunit inactivated influenza vaccine. Whole-study findings and limits: Few new T cells, the authors suggested, are recruited by each seasonal influenza vaccination.

Trimming removed 7 bases from V and 4 bases from J; junction bases left unmatched: 12. The CDR3 is 17 amino acids. The V gene's germline CDR1 is MNHEY and CDR2 SMNVEV (reference sequence). The TCR was taken from a man in his forties or fifties who received an inactivated influenza vaccine. This chain uses TRBV27 with TRBJ2-1; 11 positions agree with TRBD2. The sequences come from PBMCs from blood, collected approximately 13 days after vaccination. The CDR3 sequence is CASNSRLAGLLYNEQFF. CDR3 in DNA: TGTGCCAGCAATTCCCGACTAGCGGGACTACTTTACAATGAGCAGTTCTTC.